The sequence of this T cell receptor (beta chain) was determined in a study of T-cell memory formation after mild COVID-19. CDR1 and CDR2 from the germline V gene are LGHNA and YNFKEQ. The CDR3 extends over 17 amino acids. The V segment lost 5 bases and the J segment 0 bases; nucleotides outside the gene matches: 10. The sample holds a few counts of this clonotype. The TCR alpha and TCR beta cDNA libraries, bearing sample barcodes and UMIs, were generated by 5'RACE using constant-segment primers. TCRdb reprocessed the 5' RACE reads via MiXCR and lists one record per CDR3 protein. The table lists 250,000 to 400,000 distinct CDR3 sequences, 13% to 15% of them singletons, with around 20% in the top ten.

This TCR came from a man aged 18 to 30 who had mild COVID-19 (a few samples of this study predate the infection). Cell type and time point are not known. Sequencing used PBMCs or a T cell subset sorted from them (not recorded which). This chain connects TRBV4-2 to TRBJ1-1, with 9 bases identical to TRBD1. This chain's CDR3 is CASSARTGVVMNTEAFF. As DNA, the CDR3 is TGTGCCAGCAGCGCCCGGACAGGGGTGGTCATGAACACTGAAGCTTTCTTT.